The 27 T cell receptor beta chains below all came from one sample that was sequenced in a study of blood T cell repertoires in COVID-19. Clones were sequenced by immunoSEQ multiplex PCR, and TCRdb holds only the in-frame ones, with some missing. Found here are about 180,000 clones, approximately 81% of them singletons; the top ten hold 15% to 20%. Sequenced input: peripheral blood. These TCRs come from a person aged 70 to 85 with COVID-19, enrolled during active disease.

The genes are TRBV28 and TRBJ1-5, with TRBD1 matching 10 bases. The CDR3 has 16 residues. Unmatched junction bases numbered 14, after V lost 8 bases and J lost 7 bases. The germline V gene has CDR1 MDHEN and CDR2 SYDVKM. Here the CDR3 DNA reads TGTGCCAGCCATACTACCGCGGACAGGGGGGGACAGCCCCAGCATTTT. This translates into CASHTTADRGGQPQHF.

This clone was detected once. The junction shows a germline mismatch at one end, possibly a read error. The V call is TRBV5-1, the J call TRBJ1-3; D perhaps matches TRBD1 (6 bases). Germline CDR1 reads SGHRS; CDR2 reads YFSETQ. The CDR3 has 18 amino acids. The CDR3 reads CASSSARQASLGGSTIYF. The CDR3 DNA sequence: TGCGCCAGCAGCTCCGCAAGACAGGCCTCCCTTGGGGGAAGCACCATATATTTT.

CDR3 sequence reads: CASNANYGYTF. For the CDR3, the DNA is TGTGCCAGTAATGCGAACTATGGCTACACCTTC. This sequence joins TRBV12-3 or TRBV12-4 and TRBJ1-2; D is unresolved. Trimming pared 9 bases from V and 2 bases from J, leaving 7 bases between. The CDR3 has 11 amino acids.

V usage is TRBV6-2 or TRBV6-3 and J usage is TRBJ1-1; 8 nucleotides line up with TRBD1. Germline assignment: CDR1 MNHEY and CDR2 SVGEGT. J lost 2 bases, V lost 5 bases, and 1 base had no gene match. The CDR3 has 13 amino acids. In DNA, the CDR3 is TGTGCCAGCAGTGGACAGGGCAACACTGAAGCTTTCTTT. This translates into CASSGQGNTEAFF.

This chain connects TRBV4-3 to TRBJ2-6; D uncertain. The germline CDR1 and CDR2 sequences are LGHNA and YSLEER. This CDR3 is 15 amino acids long. V gave up 0 bases and J gave up 0 bases, with 3 bases separating them. The CDR3 sequence is CASSQDRSGANVLTF. The CDR3 DNA reads TGCGCCAGCAGCCAAGATCGCTCTGGGGCCAACGTCCTGACTTTC.

V and J are TRBV6-5 and TRBJ1-6, with 8 bases that match TRBD1. Germline V CDR1 and CDR2: MNHEY, SVGAGI. The CDR3 runs 13 residues. Trimming at V came to 8 bases and at J to 10 bases, leaving 7 bases not matched to a gene. The CDR3 spells CASGTQGASPLHF. The CDR3, as DNA: TGTGCCAGCGGTACCCAGGGGGCCTCACCCCTCCACTTT.

This rearrangement joins TRBV3-1 (or the pseudogene TRBV3-2) to TRBJ2-7, with D tentatively TRBD1 (6 bases). The CDR3 extends over 15 amino acids. V lost 4 bases and J lost 9, with 22 bases in between. Germline values: CDR1 LGHDT, CDR2 YNNKEL (reference sequence). The CDR3 sequence: CASSPSPQGVFAQYF. In DNA form, the CDR3 reads TGTGCCAGCAGCCCCTCACCACAGGGTGTTTTCGCGCAGTACTTC.

The gene calls are TRBV6-1 and TRBJ2-2; D possibly corresponds to TRBD1 (6 bases). The CDR3 has 12 amino acids. Germline V gives CDR1 MNHNS, CDR2 SASEGT. Trimming shortened V by 6 bases and J by 7 bases, and 9 bases separated the two germline ends. In DNA form, the CDR3 reads TGTGCCAGCAGGACCAGGGGCGGGGAGCTGTTTTTT. Its protein is CASRTRGGELFF.

The chain has TRBV27 and TRBJ1-6, with TRBD1 matching 12 bases. V lost 1 base and J lost 4; bases outside the gene matches: 8. The CDR3 has 19 amino acids. Germline V gene data show CDR1 as MNHEY and CDR2 as SMNVEV (reference sequence). The DNA of the CDR3 is TGTGCCAGCAGTTTATGGGGACAGGGGGCTAAGGGGTATAATTCACCCCTCCACTTT. Translating gives CASSLWGQGAKGYNSPLHF.

The gene calls are TRBV28 and TRBJ2-2; TRBD1 is a possible D gene (6 bases). Germline CDR1 is MDHEN and CDR2 is SYDVKM. The CDR3 is 15 residues long. Trimming left V 5 bases short and J 1 base short, with 11 bases between. CDR3 DNA sequence: TGTGCCAGCAGTCTGCCGGGACAGAACACCGGGGAGCTGTTTTTT. Encoded protein: CASSLPGQNTGELFF.

As DNA, the CDR3 is TGTGCCAGCAGCTTGGGGCCAGCTGCTAGCTCTGGAAACACCATATATTTT. Residues: CASSLGPAASSGNTIYF. The chain links TRBV5-6 to TRBJ1-3; D is unclear. V dropped 0 bases and J dropped 0 bases, with 13 bases sitting between them. The CDR3 runs 17 residues. Germline CDR1 reads SGHDT; CDR2 reads YYEEEE.

This clone was picked up a small number of times. J is TRBJ2-4 and V is TRBV4-3, with a weak D call TRBD2 (6 bases). The length of the CDR3 is 14 residues. Looked up from germline, CDR1 is LGHNA and CDR2 is YSLEER. V was pared by 1 base and J by 4 bases, with 8 bases between. CDR3 sequence reads: CASSQAGGKNIQYF. CDR3 sequence (DNA): TGCGCCAGCAGCCAAGCTGGAGGGAAAAACATTCAGTACTTC.

V usage is TRBV7-2 and J usage is TRBJ1-2, with D tentatively TRBD1 (5 bases). Germline V gene sequence: CDR1 SGHTA, CDR2 FQGNSA. V gave up 2 bases and J gave up 5 bases, with 15 bases separating them. The CDR3 loop spans 15 amino acids. The CDR3 is CASSLMGGEIYGYTF. DNA of the CDR3: TGTGCCAGCAGCTTAATGGGGGGTGAGATTTATGGCTACACCTTC.

This chain links TRBV23-1 with TRBJ1-4; D unresolved. TRBV23-1 is treated as an ORF (open reading frame) with a function not yet certain. V gave up 3 bases and J gave up 3 bases, with 14 bases separating them. CDR3 size: 16 residues. CDR3 in amino acids: CASSQGRGGPNEKLFF. As DNA, the CDR3 is TGCGCCAGCAGTCAGGGCCGGGGAGGTCCTAATGAAAAACTGTTTTTT.

This clone was recorded a few times. This chain connects TRBV24-1 to TRBJ2-2, with 7 bases fitting TRBD1. V lost 7 bases, J lost 14 bases, and 15 bases stayed unmatched. This CDR3 has 14 amino acids. Germline CDR1 reads KGHDR; CDR2 reads SFDVKD. CDR3 sequence: CATRASITGAKLFF. CDR3 sequence (DNA): TGTGCCACCAGGGCGTCCATTACAGGGGCTAAACTGTTTTTT.

V usage is TRBV11-2 and J usage is TRBJ2-7; TRBD1 is a possible D gene (6 bases). Germline V gene sequence: CDR1 SGHAT, CDR2 FQNNGV. The CDR3 consists of 13 residues. V was trimmed by 4 bases and J by 7 bases, leaving 14 bases between them. CDR3 DNA: TGTGCCAGCAGCTGGGCGAGGGGGATAGAGCAGTACTTC. Protein sequence: CASSWARGIEQYF.

In its sample, this clone was seen once. The rearrangement uses TRBV7-2 and TRBJ2-6; D perhaps matches TRBD2 (5 bases). The CDR3 extends over 16 amino acids. Germline V gives CDR1 SGHTA, CDR2 FQGNSA. V lost 5 bases and J 0 bases, leaving 11 bases between the germline ends. As DNA, the CDR3 is TGTGCCAGCAGCCCTGGACGGGGCTCTGGGGCCAACGTCCTGACTTTC. The encoded protein is CASSPGRGSGANVLTF.

This chain connects TRBV19 to TRBJ2-7; 12 bases line up with TRBD2. Germline assignment: CDR1 LNHDA and CDR2 SQIVND (reference sequence). The J segment lost 3 bases and the V segment lost 5 bases, leaving 5 bases of the junction unmatched. This CDR3 has 15 amino acids. The CDR3 bases are TGTGCCAGTAGTGTGACTAGCGGGGGAGTCTACGAGCAGTACTTC. It is translated as CASSVTSGGVYEQYF. The full variable domain, in which reference TRBV19 and TRBJ2-7 provide the parts outside the CDR3, is DGGITQSPKYLFRKEGQNVTLSCEQNLNHDAMYWYRQDPGQGLRLIYYSQIVNDFQKGDIAEGYSVSREKKESFPLTVTSAQKNPTAFYLCASSVTSGGVYEQYFGPGTRLTVT.

Details on this clone: The same CDR3 can be traced to other DNA sequences in this sample. The chain couples TRBV7-8 to TRBJ1-3; 11 bases match TRBD1. After removal of 5 bases from V and 1 base from J, the junction contained 7 bases not matched to a gene. This CDR3 region has 17 residues. Germline CDR1 SGHVS, CDR2 FQNEAQ. The CDR3 here is CASSLLGQGVSGNTIYF. In DNA, the CDR3 is TGTGCCAGCAGCCTACTGGGACAGGGGGTATCTGGAAACACCATATATTTT. The full variable domain, completed using reference TRBV7-8 and TRBJ1-3, is GAGVSQSPRYKVAKRGQDVALRCDPISGHVSLFWYQQALGQGPEFLTYFQNEAQLDKSGLPSDRFFAERPEGSVSTLKIQRTQQEDSAVYLCASSLLGQGVSGNTIYFGEGSWLTVV.

This clone is a singleton in its sample. This chain joins TRBV28 and TRBJ1-3; 10 positions agree with TRBD1. Trimming cost V 3 bases and J 0 bases; bases outside gene matches: 2. The CDR3 has 16 amino acids. CDR1 MDHEN and CDR2 SYDVKM come from the germline V gene. The CDR3: CASSLTGGISGNTIYF. CDR3 DNA: TGTGCCAGCAGTTTGACAGGGGGCATCTCTGGAAACACCATATATTTT.

The chain links TRBV28 to TRBJ2-6; weak D call: TRBD1 (6 bases). Germline V gene lookup returns CDR1 MDHEN and CDR2 SYDVKM. There are 17 residues in the CDR3. Trimming shortened V by 3 bases and J by 2 bases, and 14 bases separated the two germline ends. CDR3 residues: CASSLADRPTGANVLTF. CDR3 bases: TGTGCCAGCAGTTTGGCAGACAGGCCTACTGGGGCCAACGTCCTGACTTTC.

The rearrangement links TRBV6-2 or TRBV6-3 to TRBJ2-2; 10 bases fit TRBD2. With 2 bases clipped from V and 7 bases from J, the junction kept 10 bases outside the gene matches. This CDR3 is built from 17 residues. The germline gives CDR1 MNHEY, CDR2 SVGEGT. The CDR3 loop is CASSYPGLADSSGELFF. CDR3 DNA sequence: TGTGCCAGCAGTTACCCCGGACTAGCGGACTCTAGCGGGGAGCTGTTTTTT.

This sequence joins TRBV19 and TRBJ1-5, with TRBD1 matching over 9 bases. Losses at the gene ends were 5 bases for V and 9 bases for J; bases not matched to a gene: 11. From germline, CDR1 is LNHDA and CDR2 SQIVND (reference sequence). The CDR3 totals 15 residues. The CDR3 nucleotides are TGTGCCAGTAGTGACAAGACAGGGGGGGAGAGGCCCCAGCATTTT. This translates into CASSDKTGGERPQHF. The complete variable domain, with remaining parts taken from reference TRBV19 and TRBJ1-5, reads DGGITQSPKYLFRKEGQNVTLSCEQNLNHDAMYWYRQDPGQGLRLIYYSQIVNDFQKGDIAEGYSVSREKKESFPLTVTSAQKNPTAFYLCASSDKTGGERPQHFGDGTRLSIL.

The V and J genes are TRBV6-5 and TRBJ1-6; D is possibly TRBD1 (6 bases). V was pared by 2 bases and J by 7 bases, with 9 bases between. This CDR3 has 14 residues. The germline CDR1 and CDR2 sequences are MNHEY and SVGAGI. CDR3 loop: CASSYGTLNSPLHF. The CDR3, as DNA: TGTGCCAGCAGTTACGGGACACTAAATTCACCCCTCCACTTT.

The chain carries TRBV19 and TRBJ2-1, with TRBD2 identical over 13 bases. After removal of 6 bases from V and 2 bases from J, the junction contained 1 base not matched to a gene. Germline-derived CDR1 and CDR2 are LNHDA and SQIVND (reference sequence). The length of the CDR3 is 15 residues. Here the CDR3 DNA reads TGTGCCAGTAGGGGGACTAGCGGGGCCTACAATGAGCAGTTCTTC. Its protein is CASRGTSGAYNEQFF. Together with reference TRBV19 and TRBJ2-1, the CDR3 gives the full variable domain: DGGITQSPKYLFRKEGQNVTLSCEQNLNHDAMYWYRQDPGQGLRLIYYSQIVNDFQKGDIAEGYSVSREKKESFPLTVTSAQKNPTAFYLCASRGTSGAYNEQFFGPGTRLTVL.

The V and J genes are TRBV6-5 and TRBJ1-1; a possible D gene is TRBD1 (5 bases). This CDR3 spans 13 amino acids. V gave up 2 bases and J gave up 8 bases, with 12 bases separating them. In germline, CDR1 is MNHEY, CDR2 SVGAGI. For the CDR3, the DNA is TGTGCCAGCAGTTACGTCGGACCAGGGGAAGCTTTCTTT. The encoded protein is CASSYVGPGEAFF.

The chain is built from TRBV24-1 and TRBJ2-1; the D is unclear. This CDR3 has 14 amino acids. CDR1 and CDR2 (germline): KGHDR, SFDVKD. The V end was cut by 4 bases, the J end by 6 bases, with 12 bases between. CDR3 bases: TGTGCCACCAGTGAGTCCGGAGCTGGCAATGAGCAGTTCTTC. Residues: CATSESGAGNEQFF.